The clone carrying this T cell receptor (beta chain) was seen more than once but under ten times. For every donor, a draw yielded around 10 milliliters of peripheral blood. Samples each had at least 6 micrograms of total RNA extracted. Sample-barcoded 5' priming and a J-beta primer mix drove a second PCR of roughly 7 to 11 cycles. TCRdb passed the 5' RACE reads through MiXCR, listing each CDR3 protein once. The repertoire has around 1.7 million distinct CDR3 sequences, approximately 30% of them found once; the top ten carry 7.7%. This entry is derived from a study of blood T cells in healthy people across ages. Per germline, CDR1 SGHRS and CDR2 YFSETQ. The V and J ends lost 0 bases and 4 bases respectively, with 12 bases between them. The CDR3 is 15 residues long.

The chain has TRBV5-1 and TRBJ2-3; no definite D call. This sequence was found in a young woman in good health. The material sequenced was blood. CDR3 sequence (DNA): TGCGCCAGCAGCTTGGGTGGGAAGAGCGCAGATACGCAGTATTTT. This encodes CASSLGGKSADTQYF.